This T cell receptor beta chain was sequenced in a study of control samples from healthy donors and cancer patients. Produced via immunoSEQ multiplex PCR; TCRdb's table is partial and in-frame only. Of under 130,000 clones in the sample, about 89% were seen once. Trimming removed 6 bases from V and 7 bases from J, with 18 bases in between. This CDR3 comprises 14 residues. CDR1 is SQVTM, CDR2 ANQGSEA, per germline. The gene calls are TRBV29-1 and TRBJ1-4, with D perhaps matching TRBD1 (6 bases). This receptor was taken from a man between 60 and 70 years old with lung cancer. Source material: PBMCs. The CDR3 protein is CSVRGGKAAEKLFF. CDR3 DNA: TGCAGCGTCCGAGGGGGGAAGGCGGCTGAAAAACTGTTTTTT.